This T cell receptor beta chain is from a study of cytotoxic CD8 clonotypes in ibrutinib-treated CLL. Overall study context: Averaging across samples gave roughly 250,000 productive templates and roughly 100,000 productive rearrangements.

As for this clone: Its antigen is currently unknown.

Overall study results and limits: Public clonotypes were rare and shrank or held steady on treatment. Baseline-level clonality went beyond age-matched healthy donors and moved in step with circulating CD8+ T-cell counts.

Assay: immunoSEQ multiplex PCR; the TCRdb copy retains only in-frame clones and omits some. The table shows more than 150,000 clones, with about 72% occurring only once. V lost 3 bases, J lost 7 bases, and 19 bases lay in between. CDR3 length: 16 residues. The V gene's germline CDR1 is LNHDA and CDR2 SQIVND (reference sequence). This clonotype originated in a human donor with chronic lymphocytic leukemia. The J gene is TRBJ2-1, the V gene TRBV19; D is unresolved. The sample consisted of PBMCs, taken after 24 months of ibrutinib treatment. The CDR3 coding sequence is TGTGCCAGTAGTATTTTGTGGAGCACTCTTCGGAATGAGCAGTTCTTC. Translation: CASSILWSTLRNEQFF.